This record looks at one TCR beta chain sequence and its context. The antigen is undetermined. A much larger clone differs by one base, so this may be a read error. The data were obtained in a study of blood T cells in healthy people across ages. Findings and caveats of the study: Investigators viewed diversity estimates from one million T cells as underestimates, the study reported. Older age coincided with a roughly linear decline in TCR beta diversity per million T cells.

Trimming pared 4 bases from V and 2 bases from J, leaving 3 bases between. CDR3 length: 11 amino acids. Using a J-beta primer mix together with a sample-barcoded 5' primer, a second PCR was run for roughly 7 to 11 cycles. TCRdb redid the calling of the 5' RACE reads with MiXCR, one entry per CDR3 protein. The sample yields some 900,000 distinct CDR3 sequences, around 48% seen once. The sample consisted of blood. This chain links TRBV12-3 or TRBV12-4 with TRBJ2-7; D remains unclear. The receptor comes from a man aged 25-45 years in good health. CDR3 sequence (DNA): TGTGCCAGCAGTTGGGCCTACGAGCAGTACTTC. Amino acid sequence: CASSWAYEQYF.